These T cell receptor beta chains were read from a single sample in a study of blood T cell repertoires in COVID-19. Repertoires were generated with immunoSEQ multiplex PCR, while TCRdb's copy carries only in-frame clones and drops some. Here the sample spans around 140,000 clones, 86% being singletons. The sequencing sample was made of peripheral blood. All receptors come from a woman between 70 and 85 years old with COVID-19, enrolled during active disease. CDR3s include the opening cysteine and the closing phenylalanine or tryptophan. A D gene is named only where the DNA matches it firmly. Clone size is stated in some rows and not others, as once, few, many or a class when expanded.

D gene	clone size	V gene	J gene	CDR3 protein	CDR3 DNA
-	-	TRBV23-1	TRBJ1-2	CASRTGRNGYTF	TGCGCCAGCAGAACAGGGCGGAATGGCTACACCTTC
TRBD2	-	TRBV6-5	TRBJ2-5	CASSRTSAETQYF	TGTGCCAGCAGCCGGACTAGCGCAGAGACCCAGTACTTC
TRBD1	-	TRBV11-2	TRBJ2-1	CASSLVWGQGYNEQFF	TGTGCCAGCAGCTTAGTATGGGGACAGGGATACAATGAGCAGTTCTTC
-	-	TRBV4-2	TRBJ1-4	CASSHVGNEKLFF	TGTGCCAGCAGCCACGTCGGGAATGAAAAACTGTTTTTT
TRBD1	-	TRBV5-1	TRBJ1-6	CASSLGDRGGNSPLHF	TGCGCCAGCAGCTTGGGGGACAGGGGGGGTAATTCACCCCTCCACTTT
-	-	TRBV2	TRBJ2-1	CASSEAGRANEQFF	TGTGCCAGCAGTGAAGCCGGTAGAGCCAATGAGCAGTTCTTC
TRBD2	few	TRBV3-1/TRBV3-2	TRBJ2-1	CASSQGLAGLLEQFF	TGTGCCAGCAGCCAAGGGCTAGCGGGGTTGCTTGAGCAGTTCTTC
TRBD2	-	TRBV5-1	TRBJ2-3	CASSWEVAGTGDTQYF	TGCGCCAGCAGCTGGGAAGTAGCGGGGACGGGAGATACGCAGTATTTT
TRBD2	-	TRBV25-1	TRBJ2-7	CASSVNLGLAGGEQYF	TGTGCCAGCAGTGTCAACTTGGGACTAGCGGGGGGCGAGCAGTACTTC
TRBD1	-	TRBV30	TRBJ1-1	CAWSVGQGTTEAFF	TGTGCCTGGAGTGTAGGACAGGGGACAACTGAAGCTTTCTTT
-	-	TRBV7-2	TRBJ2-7	CASSLVEDLRSYEQYF	TGTGCCAGCAGCTTAGTTGAGGATCTCCGCTCTTACGAGCAGTACTTC
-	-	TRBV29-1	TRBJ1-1	CSVALTGNTEAFF	TGCAGCGTAGCTCTGACAGGCAACACTGAAGCTTTCTTT
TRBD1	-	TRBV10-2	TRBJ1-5	CASSGQGFQPQHF	TGCGCCAGCAGCGGACAGGGGTTTCAGCCCCAGCATTTT
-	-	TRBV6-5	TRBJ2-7	CATYSPISNEQYF	TGTGCCACGTATAGCCCTATATCCAACGAGCAGTACTTC
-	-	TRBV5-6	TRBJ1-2	CASSPQTGVSGYTF	TGTGCCAGCAGCCCACAAACCGGGGTGAGTGGCTACACCTTC
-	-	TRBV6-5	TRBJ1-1	CASRSQRRGGTEAFF	TGTGCCAGCAGGTCGCAGCGAAGAGGGGGCACTGAAGCTTTCTTT
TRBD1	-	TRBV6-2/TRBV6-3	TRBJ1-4	CASSMGQENEKLFF	TGTGCCAGCAGTATGGGACAGGAGAATGAAAAACTGTTTTTT
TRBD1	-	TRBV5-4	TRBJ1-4	CASSFDPRGLANEKLFF	TGTGCCAGCAGCTTCGATCCCAGGGGGCTGGCTAATGAAAAACTGTTTTTT
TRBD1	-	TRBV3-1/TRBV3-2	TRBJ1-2	CASSHTIGQGKGGYTF	TGTGCCAGCAGCCACACCATAGGACAGGGGAAAGGTGGCTACACCTTC
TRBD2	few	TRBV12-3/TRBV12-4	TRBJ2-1	CASSLGGDYQFF	TGTGCCAGCAGTTTAGGGGGGGACTACCAGTTCTTC
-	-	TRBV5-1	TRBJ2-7	CASSLNGGPSYEQYF	TGCGCCAGCAGCTTGAACGGGGGGCCCTCCTACGAGCAGTACTTC
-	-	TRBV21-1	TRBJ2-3	CASSKAGMRGPVSTDTQYF	TGTGCCAGCAGCAAAGCGGGGATGCGGGGGCCGGTTAGCACAGATACGCAGTATTTT
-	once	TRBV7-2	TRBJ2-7	CASSLALGGANEQYF	TGTGCCAGCAGCTTAGCGCTAGGGGGGGCCAACGAGCAGTACTTC
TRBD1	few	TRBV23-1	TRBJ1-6	CASSQGTGERLTPLHF	TGCGCCAGCAGTCAGGGGACAGGGGAGAGATTGACACCCCTCCACTTT
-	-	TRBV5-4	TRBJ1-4	CASSLKASRGEKLFF	TGTGCCAGCAGCTTGAAGGCCTCCCGAGGTGAAAAACTGTTTTTT
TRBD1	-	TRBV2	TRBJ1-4	CASSTQGGGEKLFF	TGTGCCAGCAGTACACAGGGGGGCGGTGAAAAACTGTTTTTT
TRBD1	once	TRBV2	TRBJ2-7	CASRAGGFSSEQYF	TGTGCCAGCAGAGCAGGGGGTTTCTCCTCCGAGCAGTACTTC
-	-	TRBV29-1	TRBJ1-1	CSVYGFPNTEAFF	TGCAGCGTTTACGGGTTCCCGAACACTGAAGCTTTCTTT
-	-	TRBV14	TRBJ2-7	CASSQDRGTTYEQYF	TGTGCCAGCAGCCAAGATCGGGGGACCACCTACGAGCAGTACTTC
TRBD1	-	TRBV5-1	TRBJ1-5	CASSSQGGNQPQHF	TGCGCCAGCAGCTCACAGGGGGGCAATCAGCCCCAGCATTTT
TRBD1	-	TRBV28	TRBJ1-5	CASRTRQGGNQPQHF	TGTGCCAGCAGAACCCGACAGGGTGGCAATCAGCCCCAGCATTTT
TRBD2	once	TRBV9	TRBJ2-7	CASSLTSGATYEQYF	TGTGCCAGCAGCTTGACTAGCGGGGCCACCTACGAGCAGTACTTC
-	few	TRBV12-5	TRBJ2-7	CASGFEDRNPYSSYEQYF	TGTGCTAGTGGTTTCGAGGACAGAAACCCTTATAGCTCCTACGAGCAGTACTTC
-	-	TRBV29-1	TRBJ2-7	CSVATGGVEQYF	TGCAGCGTTGCTACGGGGGGCGTCGAGCAGTACTTC
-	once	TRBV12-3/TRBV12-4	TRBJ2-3	CASSPSTDTQYF	TGTGCCAGCAGTCCGAGCACAGATACGCAGTATTTT
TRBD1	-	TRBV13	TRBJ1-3	CASSLSNRGHSGNTIYF	TGTGCCAGCAGCTTATCAAACAGGGGGCATTCTGGAAACACCATATATTTT
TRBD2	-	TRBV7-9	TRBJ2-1	CASSTGLAVNNEQFF	TGTGCCAGCAGCACCGGACTAGCGGTTAACAATGAGCAGTTCTTC
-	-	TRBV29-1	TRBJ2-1	CSVEGLALYNEQFF	TGCAGCGTTGAAGGGCTAGCCTTGTACAATGAGCAGTTCTTC
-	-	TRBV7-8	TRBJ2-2	CASSLATDRRELFF	TGTGCCAGCAGCTTAGCGACCGACAGAAGGGAGCTGTTTTTT